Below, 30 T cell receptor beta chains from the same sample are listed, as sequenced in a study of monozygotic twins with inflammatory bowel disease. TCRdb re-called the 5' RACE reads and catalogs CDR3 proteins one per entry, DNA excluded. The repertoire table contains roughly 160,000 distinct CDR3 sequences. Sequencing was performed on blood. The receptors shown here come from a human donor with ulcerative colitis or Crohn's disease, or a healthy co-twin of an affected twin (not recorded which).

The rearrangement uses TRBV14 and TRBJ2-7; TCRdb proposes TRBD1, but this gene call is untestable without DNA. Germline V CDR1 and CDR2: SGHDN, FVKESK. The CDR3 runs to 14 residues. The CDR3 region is CASSQIRGGHEQYF. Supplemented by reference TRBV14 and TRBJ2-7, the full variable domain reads EAGVTQFPSHSVIEKGQTVTLRCDPISGHDNLYWYRRVMGKEIKFLLHFVKESKQDESGMPNNRFLAERTGGTYSTLKVQPAELEDSGVYFCASSQIRGGHEQYFGPGTRLTVT.

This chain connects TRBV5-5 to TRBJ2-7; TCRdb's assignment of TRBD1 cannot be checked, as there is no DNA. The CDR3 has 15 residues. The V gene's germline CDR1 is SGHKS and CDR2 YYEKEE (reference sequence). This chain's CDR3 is CASSLTPGQTYEQYF. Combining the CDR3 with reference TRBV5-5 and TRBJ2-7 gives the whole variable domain DAGVTQSPTHLIKTRGQQVTLRCSPISGHKSVSWYQQVLGQGPQFIFQYYEKEERGRGNFPDRFSARQFPNYSSELNVNALLLGDSALYLCASSLTPGQTYEQYFGPGTRLTVT.

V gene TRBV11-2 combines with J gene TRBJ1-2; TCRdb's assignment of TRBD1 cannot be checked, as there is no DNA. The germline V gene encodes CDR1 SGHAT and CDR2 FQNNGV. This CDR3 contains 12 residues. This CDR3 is CASAFGGGSYTF.

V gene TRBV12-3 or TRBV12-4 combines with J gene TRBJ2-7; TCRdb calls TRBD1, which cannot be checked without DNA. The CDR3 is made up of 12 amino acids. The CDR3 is CASSLVARDTIF.

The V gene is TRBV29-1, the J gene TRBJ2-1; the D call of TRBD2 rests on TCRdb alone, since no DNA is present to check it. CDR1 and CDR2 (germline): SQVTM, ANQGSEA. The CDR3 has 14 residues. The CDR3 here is CSVEGGWARGEQFF.

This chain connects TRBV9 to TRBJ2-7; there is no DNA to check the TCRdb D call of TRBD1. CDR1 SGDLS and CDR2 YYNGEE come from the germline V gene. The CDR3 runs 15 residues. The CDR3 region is CASSIRQDEASEQYF.

Here the CDR3 reads CASAGLAGEYQETQYF. The chain combines TRBV2 with TRBJ2-5; TCRdb proposes TRBD2, but this gene call is untestable without DNA. The germline gives CDR1 SNHLY, CDR2 FYNNEI. This CDR3 contains 16 residues.

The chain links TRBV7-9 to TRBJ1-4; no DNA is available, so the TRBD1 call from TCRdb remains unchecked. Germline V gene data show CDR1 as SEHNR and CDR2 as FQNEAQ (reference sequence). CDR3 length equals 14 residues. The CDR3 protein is CASGPRGRDEKLFF.

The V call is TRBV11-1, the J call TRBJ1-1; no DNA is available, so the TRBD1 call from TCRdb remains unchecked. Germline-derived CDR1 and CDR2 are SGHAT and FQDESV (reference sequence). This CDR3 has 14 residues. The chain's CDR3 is CASSLSGANTEAFF.

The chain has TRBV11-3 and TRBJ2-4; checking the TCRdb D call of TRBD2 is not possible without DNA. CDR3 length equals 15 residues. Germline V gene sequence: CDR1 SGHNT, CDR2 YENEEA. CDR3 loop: CASSRGGLGKNIQYF.

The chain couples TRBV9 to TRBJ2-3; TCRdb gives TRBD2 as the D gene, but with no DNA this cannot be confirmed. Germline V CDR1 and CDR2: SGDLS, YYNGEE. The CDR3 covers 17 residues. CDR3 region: CASSVESGLTGTDTQYF. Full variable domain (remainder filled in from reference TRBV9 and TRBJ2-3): DSGVTQTPKHLITATGQRVTLRCSPRSGDLSVYWYQQSLDQGLQFLIQYYNGEERAKGNILERFSAQQFPDLHSELNLSSLELGDSALYFCASSVESGLTGTDTQYFGPGTRLTVL.

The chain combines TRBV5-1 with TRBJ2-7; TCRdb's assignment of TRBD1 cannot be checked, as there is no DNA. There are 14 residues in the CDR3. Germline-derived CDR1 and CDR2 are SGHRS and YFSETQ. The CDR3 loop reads CASRTGPTTYEQYF.

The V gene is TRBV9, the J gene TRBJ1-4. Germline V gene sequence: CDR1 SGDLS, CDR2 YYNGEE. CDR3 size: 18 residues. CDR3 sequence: CASSIGWFSRETNEKLFF.

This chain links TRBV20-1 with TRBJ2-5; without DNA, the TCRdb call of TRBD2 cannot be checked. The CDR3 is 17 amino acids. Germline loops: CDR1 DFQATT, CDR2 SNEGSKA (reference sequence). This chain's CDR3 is CSAMGLIAGGPFETQYF.

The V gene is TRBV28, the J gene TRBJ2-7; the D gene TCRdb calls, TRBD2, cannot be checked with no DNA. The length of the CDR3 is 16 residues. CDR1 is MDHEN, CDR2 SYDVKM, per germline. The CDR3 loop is CASSLILSGSSSEQYF.

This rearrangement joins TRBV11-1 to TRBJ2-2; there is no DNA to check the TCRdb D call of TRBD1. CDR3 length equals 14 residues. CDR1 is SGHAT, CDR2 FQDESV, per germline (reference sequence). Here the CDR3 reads CASSFWDGTGELFF.

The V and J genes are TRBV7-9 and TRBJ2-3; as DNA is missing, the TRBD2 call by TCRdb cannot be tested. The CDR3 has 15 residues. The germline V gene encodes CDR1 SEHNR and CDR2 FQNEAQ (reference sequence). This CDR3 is CASSLGTGDTDMQYF.

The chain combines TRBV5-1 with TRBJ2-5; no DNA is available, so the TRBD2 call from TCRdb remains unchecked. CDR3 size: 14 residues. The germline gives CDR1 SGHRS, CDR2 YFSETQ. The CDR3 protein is CASSSGGAEETQYF.

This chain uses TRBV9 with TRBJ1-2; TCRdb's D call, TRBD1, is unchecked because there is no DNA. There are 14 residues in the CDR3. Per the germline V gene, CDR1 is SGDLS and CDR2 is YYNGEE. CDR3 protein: CASSRDRSTYGYTF.

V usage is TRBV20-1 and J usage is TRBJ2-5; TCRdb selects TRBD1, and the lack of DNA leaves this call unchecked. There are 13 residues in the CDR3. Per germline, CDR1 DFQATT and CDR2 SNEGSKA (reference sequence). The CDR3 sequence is CSANTGSGETQYF.

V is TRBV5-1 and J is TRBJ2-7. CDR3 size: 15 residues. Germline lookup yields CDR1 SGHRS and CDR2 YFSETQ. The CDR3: CASSLGRQGSYEQYF.

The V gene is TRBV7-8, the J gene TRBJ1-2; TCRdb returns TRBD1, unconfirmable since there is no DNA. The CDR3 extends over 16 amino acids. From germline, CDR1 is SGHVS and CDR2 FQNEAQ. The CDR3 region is CASSRETGGPFDGYTF.

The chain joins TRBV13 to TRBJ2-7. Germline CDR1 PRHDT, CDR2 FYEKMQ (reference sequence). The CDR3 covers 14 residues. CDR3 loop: CASRENADSYEQYF.

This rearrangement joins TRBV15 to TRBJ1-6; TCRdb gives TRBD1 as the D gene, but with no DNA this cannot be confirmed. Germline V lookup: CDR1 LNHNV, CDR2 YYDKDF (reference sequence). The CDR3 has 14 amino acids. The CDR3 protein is CATSRDRGSSPLHF.

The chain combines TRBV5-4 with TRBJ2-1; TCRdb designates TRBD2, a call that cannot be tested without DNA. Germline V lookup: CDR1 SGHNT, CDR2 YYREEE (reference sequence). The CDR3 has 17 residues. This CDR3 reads CASTNDRAFSGRDEQFF.

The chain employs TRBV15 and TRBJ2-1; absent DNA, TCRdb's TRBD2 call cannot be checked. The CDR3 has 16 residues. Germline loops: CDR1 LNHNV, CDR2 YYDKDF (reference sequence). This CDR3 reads CATSRDLPSLHNEQFF.

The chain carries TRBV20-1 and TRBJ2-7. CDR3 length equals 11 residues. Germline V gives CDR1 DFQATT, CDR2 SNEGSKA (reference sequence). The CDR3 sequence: CSARGQNEQYF.

CDR3: CASSPPTGRGANEQFF. The chain joins TRBV12-3 or TRBV12-4 to TRBJ2-1; TCRdb selects TRBD1, and the lack of DNA leaves this call unchecked. The length of the CDR3 is 16 residues.

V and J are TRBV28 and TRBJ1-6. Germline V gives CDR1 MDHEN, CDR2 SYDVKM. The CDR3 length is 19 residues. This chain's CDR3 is CASSLEGSQRYSYNSPLHF.

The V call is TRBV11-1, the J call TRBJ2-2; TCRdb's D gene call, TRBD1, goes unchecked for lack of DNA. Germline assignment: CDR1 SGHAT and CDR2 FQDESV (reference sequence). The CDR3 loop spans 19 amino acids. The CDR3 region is CASSRSYSPDRGRAGELFF.